One and the same sample provided the 19 T cell receptor beta chains below, sequenced in a study of shared clonotypes between healthy human individuals. The protocol was immunoSEQ multiplex PCR, while the TCRdb copy is restricted to in-frame clones and leaves out a portion. The data contain approximately 1.5 million clones, around 98% of them seen just once; the ten biggest clones take up about 0.45%. The sequenced sample consisted of naive CD4+ T cells sorted from blood. Stated subset: CD45RA+ positively selected. These receptors came from a man aged 25-45 years in good health.

For this clone: This same CDR3 is encoded by further DNA sequences in the sample. The chain recombines TRBV7-9 with TRBJ1-5, with D hard to call. This CDR3 comprises 15 residues. V lost 1 base, J lost 2 bases, and 9 bases lay in between. Germline V gene sequence: CDR1 SEHNR, CDR2 FQNEAQ (reference sequence). The CDR3 reads CASSLGGLGNQPQHF. CDR3 DNA: TGTGCCAGCAGCTTAGGCGGGCTGGGCAATCAGCCCCAGCATTTT.

The V gene is TRBV7-9, the J gene TRBJ1-4; D is unclear. The germline gives CDR1 SEHNR, CDR2 FQNEAQ (reference sequence). This CDR3 has 14 residues. Trimming removed 3 bases from V and 3 bases from J, with 8 bases in between. The CDR3 DNA is TGTGCCAGCAGCTTTTCGAGGTCTAATGAAAAACTGTTTTTT. Protein product: CASSFSRSNEKLFF.

The count of this clone is one. The V call is TRBV18, the J call TRBJ2-2, with D hard to call. The CDR3 length is 16 residues. The germline CDR1 and CDR2 sequences are KGHSH and LQKENI. V was shortened by 3 bases and J by 1 base, with 12 bases between the two germline ends. The CDR3 DNA is TGTGCCAGCTCACCCCCCGTGCCACAGAACACCGGGGAGCTGTTTTTT. Translation: CASSPPVPQNTGELFF.

The CDR3 here is CASSRDRGLSYNEQFF. The CDR3 DNA reads as TGTGCCAGCTCTCGTGACAGGGGACTCTCCTACAATGAGCAGTTCTTC. V is TRBV18 and J is TRBJ2-1, with 8 bases identical to TRBD1. V shed 6 bases, J shed 0 bases, and the junction held 7 bases outside the gene matches. The germline gives CDR1 KGHSH, CDR2 LQKENI. The CDR3 is made up of 16 amino acids.

The chain joins TRBV11-3 to TRBJ2-1; 9 nucleotides align to TRBD2. The CDR3 runs to 17 residues. CDR1 is SGHNT, CDR2 YENEEA, per germline. V shed 2 bases, J shed 5 bases, and the junction held 10 bases outside the gene matches. The DNA of the CDR3 is TGTGCCAGCAGCTTAAACCGGCGGGAGGGCGGGGACAATGAGCAGTTCTTC. Encoded protein: CASSLNRREGGDNEQFF.

The V and J genes are TRBV27 and TRBJ1-5; a weak D match, TRBD1 (6 bases). Germline V gives CDR1 MNHEY, CDR2 SMNVEV (reference sequence). There are 14 residues in the CDR3. V was cut by 2 bases and J by 5 bases, with 10 bases left in between. In nucleotides, the CDR3 is TGTGCCAGCAGTTTACAGGCAGGGGATCAGCCCCAGCATTTT. This encodes CASSLQAGDQPQHF.

This sequence joins TRBV5-5 and TRBJ1-5; possible D gene TRBD1, 6 bases. V was cut by 2 bases and J by 7 bases, with 13 bases left in between. The CDR3 is 14 residues long. The germline CDR1 and CDR2 sequences are SGHKS and YYEKEE (reference sequence). The CDR3 nucleotides read TGTGCCAGCAGCTTAGGAGGGGGGTACCAGCCCCAGCATTTT. It specifies CASSLGGGYQPQHF.

This chain uses TRBV11-2 with TRBJ2-7, with 8 bases aligning to TRBD2. Germline V lookup: CDR1 SGHAT, CDR2 FQNNGV. The CDR3 covers 15 residues. Losses at the gene ends were 6 bases for V and 5 bases for J; bases not matched to a gene: 12. CDR3 in DNA: TGTGCCAGCAGACCAAGCGGGAGCCAGAATAACGAGCAGTACTTC. It encodes CASRPSGSQNNEQYF.

The gene calls are TRBV5-6 and TRBJ2-1; no reliable D call. This CDR3 is 16 amino acids long. The V end was cut by 2 bases, the J end by 0 bases, with 12 bases between. From germline, CDR1 is SGHDT and CDR2 YYEEEE. The CDR3: CASSFTADNSYNEQFF. The DNA of the CDR3 is TGTGCCAGCAGCTTCACGGCGGATAACTCCTACAATGAGCAGTTCTTC.

The chain uses TRBV7-2 and TRBJ2-5; TRBD1 or TRBD2 may be the D gene (7 bases each). Trimming took 6 bases from V and 7 from J, leaving 15 bases between them. CDR1 is SGHTA and CDR2 is FQGNSA in the germline V gene. The CDR3 has 13 amino acids. The CDR3 here is CASRRDREGTQYF. The CDR3, as DNA: TGTGCCAGCAGACGCGACAGGGAGGGGACCCAGTACTTC.

This chain links TRBV27 with TRBJ1-1, with D hard to call. CDR1 is MNHEY and CDR2 is SMNVEV in the germline V gene (reference sequence). Between the trimmed V and J ends, which lost 2 bases and 0 bases, there was a span of 10 bases. The CDR3 spans 15 residues. The CDR3 loop reads CASSLLGYMNTEAFF. CDR3 bases: TGTGCCAGCAGTTTACTGGGATACATGAACACTGAAGCTTTCTTT.

The rearrangement joins TRBV19 to TRBJ1-2; TRBD1 might be the D (5 bases). The CDR3 has 13 residues. Trimming removed 5 bases from V and 4 bases from J, with 11 bases in between. CDR1 is LNHDA and CDR2 is SQIVND in the germline V gene (reference sequence). Here the CDR3 reads CASSSMRGYGYTF. CDR3 nucleotides: TGTGCCAGTAGTTCAATGAGGGGCTATGGCTACACCTTC. The full variable domain, rest sourced from reference TRBV19 and TRBJ1-2, is DGGITQSPKYLFRKEGQNVTLSCEQNLNHDAMYWYRQDPGQGLRLIYYSQIVNDFQKGDIAEGYSVSREKKESFPLTVTSAQKNPTAFYLCASSSMRGYGYTFGSGTRLTVV.

This CDR3 reads CASSKPPRGSTDTQYF. The DNA of the CDR3 is TGTGCCAGTAGTAAGCCCCCCCGGGGGAGCACAGATACGCAGTATTTT. The V call is TRBV19, the J call TRBJ2-3; D might be TRBD2 (6 bases). The germline gives CDR1 LNHDA, CDR2 SQIVND (reference sequence). This CDR3 spans 16 amino acids. V was clipped by 4 bases and J by 0 bases, with 14 bases between them.

V gene TRBV5-6 combines with J gene TRBJ2-1, with 12 bases aligning to TRBD2. Germline assignment: CDR1 SGHDT and CDR2 YYEEEE. There are 12 residues in the CDR3. Losses at the gene ends were 5 bases for V and 13 bases for J; bases not matched to a gene: 4. The CDR3 DNA reads as TGTGCCAGCAGACTAGCGGGAGGACTACAGTTCTTC. Translation gives CASRLAGGLQFF.

The chain combines TRBV29-1 with TRBJ1-5; no clear D. Trimming took off 4 bases at V and 0 bases at J, with 7 bases between the two ends. Germline V gene data show CDR1 as SQVTM and CDR2 as ANQGSEA. The CDR3 runs to 13 residues. The CDR3: CSVGGPSNQPQHF. The CDR3 region has the DNA TGCAGCGTTGGAGGGCCTAGCAATCAGCCCCAGCATTTT.

The V gene is TRBV6-1, the J gene TRBJ2-7; possible D gene TRBD1, 6 bases. In germline, CDR1 is MNHNS, CDR2 SASEGT. V lost 6 bases and J lost 5, with 20 bases in between. The CDR3 has 15 amino acids. CDR3 DNA sequence: TGTGCCAGCAGCGATCTCGACAGGTCCCTCCACGAGCAGTACTTC. Translated, it gives CASSDLDRSLHEQYF.

The chain recombines TRBV11-1 with TRBJ2-7; D possibly uses TRBD1 or TRBD2 (5 bases each). Deletions cut 1 base from V and 2 bases from J, with 15 bases between. Per the germline V gene, CDR1 is SGHAT and CDR2 is FQDESV (reference sequence). This CDR3 comprises 16 residues. The CDR3 DNA reads TGTGCCAGCAGCTTAGGAGGGGCAACCCAAGCCTACGAGCAGTACTTC. It codes for CASSLGGATQAYEQYF.

This clone appeared a single time. This chain uses TRBV20-1 with TRBJ2-3, with 7 bases matching TRBD1. CDR1 is DFQATT and CDR2 is SNEGSKA in the germline V gene (reference sequence). Trimming at V came to 8 bases and at J to 8 bases, leaving 4 bases not matched to a gene. This CDR3 is built from 10 residues. The CDR3 reads CSQGQTTQYF. The CDR3 nucleotides read TGCAGTCAGGGACAGACTACGCAGTATTTT.

This chain connects TRBV5-1 to TRBJ1-3, with 7 bases identical to TRBD1. After removal of 4 bases from V and 6 bases from J, the junction contained 7 bases not matched to a gene. The germline V gene has CDR1 SGHRS and CDR2 YFSETQ. The CDR3 totals 14 residues. CDR3 nucleotide sequence: TGCGCCAGCAGCCTAGGACAGGCACAAAACACCATATATTTT. It codes for CASSLGQAQNTIYF.